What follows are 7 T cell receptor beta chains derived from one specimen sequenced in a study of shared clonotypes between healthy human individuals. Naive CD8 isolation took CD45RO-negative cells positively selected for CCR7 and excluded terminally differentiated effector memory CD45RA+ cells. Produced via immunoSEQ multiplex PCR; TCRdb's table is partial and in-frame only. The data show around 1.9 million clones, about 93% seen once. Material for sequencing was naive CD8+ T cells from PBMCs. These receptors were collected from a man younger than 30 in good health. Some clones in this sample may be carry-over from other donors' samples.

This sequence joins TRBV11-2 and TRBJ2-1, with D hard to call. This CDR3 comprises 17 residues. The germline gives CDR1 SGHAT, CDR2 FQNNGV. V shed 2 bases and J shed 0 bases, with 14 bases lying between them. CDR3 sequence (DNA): TGTGCCAGCAGCTTATCACAGCCAAAAAGCTCCTACAATGAGCAGTTCTTC. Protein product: CASSLSQPKSSYNEQFF.

The CDR3 loop reads CASSLAGTVLGGNEQFF. The CDR3 nucleotides are TGTGCCAGCAGCTTGGCAGGTACCGTCCTCGGAGGGAATGAGCAGTTCTTC. V gene TRBV11-3 combines with J gene TRBJ2-1; perhaps TRBD2 as D (6 bases). This CDR3 has 17 amino acids. Between the trimmed V and J ends, which lost 3 bases and 7 bases, there was a span of 22 bases. Germline CDR1 reads SGHNT; CDR2 reads YENEEA.

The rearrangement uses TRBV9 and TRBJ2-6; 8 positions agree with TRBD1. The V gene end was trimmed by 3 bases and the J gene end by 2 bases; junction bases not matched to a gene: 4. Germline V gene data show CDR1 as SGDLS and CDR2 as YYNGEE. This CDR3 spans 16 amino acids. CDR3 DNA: TGTGCCAGCAGCGCCGCAGGGGGCGCTGGGGCCAACGTCCTGACTTTC. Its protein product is CASSAAGGAGANVLTF.

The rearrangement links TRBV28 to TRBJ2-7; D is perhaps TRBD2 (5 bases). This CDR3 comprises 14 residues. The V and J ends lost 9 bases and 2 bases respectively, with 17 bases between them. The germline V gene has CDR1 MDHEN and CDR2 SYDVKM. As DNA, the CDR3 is TGTGCCAGTTCCAGGAGGACCACCCCCTACGAGCAGTACTTC. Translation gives CASSRRTTPYEQYF.

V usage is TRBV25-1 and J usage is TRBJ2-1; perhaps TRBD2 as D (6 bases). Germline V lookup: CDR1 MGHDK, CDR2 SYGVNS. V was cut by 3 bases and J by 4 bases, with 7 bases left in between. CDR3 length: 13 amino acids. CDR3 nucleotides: TGTGCCAGCAGTGACCGGGGGTACAATGAGCAGTTCTTC. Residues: CASSDRGYNEQFF.

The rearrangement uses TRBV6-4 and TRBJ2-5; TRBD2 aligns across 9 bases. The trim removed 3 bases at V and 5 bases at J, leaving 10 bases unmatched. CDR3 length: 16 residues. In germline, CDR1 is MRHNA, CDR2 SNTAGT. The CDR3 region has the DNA TGTGCCAGCAGTGAGGGGGTAGCGGGAGCGGCGGAGACCCAGTACTTC. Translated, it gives CASSEGVAGAAETQYF.

CDR3 protein: CASSFGGDLEAFF. The CDR3 coding sequence is TGTGCCAGCAGCTTTGGCGGAGACCTTGAAGCTTTCTTT. This chain connects TRBV5-5 to TRBJ1-1; no clear D. The CDR3 is 13 amino acids. Looked up from germline, CDR1 is SGHKS and CDR2 is YYEKEE (reference sequence). V was clipped by 2 bases and J by 7 bases, with 12 bases between them.